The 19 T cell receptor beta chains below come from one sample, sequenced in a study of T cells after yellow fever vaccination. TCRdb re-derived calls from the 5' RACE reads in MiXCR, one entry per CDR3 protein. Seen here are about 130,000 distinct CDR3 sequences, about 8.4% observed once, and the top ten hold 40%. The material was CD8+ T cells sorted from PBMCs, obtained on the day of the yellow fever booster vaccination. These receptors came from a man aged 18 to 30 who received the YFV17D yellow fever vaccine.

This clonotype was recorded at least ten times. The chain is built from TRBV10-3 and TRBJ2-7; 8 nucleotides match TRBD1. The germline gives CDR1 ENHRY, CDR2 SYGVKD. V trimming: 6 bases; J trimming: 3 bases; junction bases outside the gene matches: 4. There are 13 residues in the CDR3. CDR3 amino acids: CAIRDREDYEQYV. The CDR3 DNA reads TGTGCCATCAGGGACAGGGAGGACTACGAGCAGTACGTC.

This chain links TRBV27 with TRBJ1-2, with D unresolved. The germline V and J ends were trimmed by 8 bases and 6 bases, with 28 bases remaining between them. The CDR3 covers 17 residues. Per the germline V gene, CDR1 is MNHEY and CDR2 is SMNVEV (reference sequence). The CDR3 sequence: CASGTSATVGRINGYTF. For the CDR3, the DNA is TGTGCCAGCGGTACAAGTGCCACCGTCGGCAGGATTAATGGCTACACCTTC.

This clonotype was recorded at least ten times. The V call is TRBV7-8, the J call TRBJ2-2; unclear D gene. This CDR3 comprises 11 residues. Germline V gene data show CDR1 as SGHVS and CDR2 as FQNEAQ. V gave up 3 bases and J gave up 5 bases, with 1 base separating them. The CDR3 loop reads CASSFTGELFF. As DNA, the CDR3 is TGTGCCAGCAGCTTTACCGGGGAGCTGTTTTTT. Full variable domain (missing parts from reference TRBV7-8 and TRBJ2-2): GAGVSQSPRYKVAKRGQDVALRCDPISGHVSLFWYQQALGQGPEFLTYFQNEAQLDKSGLPSDRFFAERPEGSVSTLKIQRTQQEDSAVYLCASSFTGELFFGEGSRLTVL.

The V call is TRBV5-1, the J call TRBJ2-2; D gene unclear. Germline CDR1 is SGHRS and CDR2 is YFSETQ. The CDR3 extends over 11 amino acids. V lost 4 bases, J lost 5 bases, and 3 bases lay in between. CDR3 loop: CASSNTGELFF. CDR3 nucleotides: TGCGCCAGCAGCAATACCGGGGAGCTGTTTTTT. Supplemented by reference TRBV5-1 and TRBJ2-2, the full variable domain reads KAGVTQTPRYLIKTRGQQVTLSCSPISGHRSVSWYQQTPGQGLQFLFEYFSETQRNKGNFPGRFSGRQFSNSRSEMNVSTLELGDSALYLCASSNTGELFFGEGSRLTVL.

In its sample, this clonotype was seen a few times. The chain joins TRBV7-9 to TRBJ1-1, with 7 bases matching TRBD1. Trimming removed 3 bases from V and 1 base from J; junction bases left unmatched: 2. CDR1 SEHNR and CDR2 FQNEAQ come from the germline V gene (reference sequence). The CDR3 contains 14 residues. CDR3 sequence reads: CASSLTGKNTEAFF. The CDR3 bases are TGTGCCAGCAGCTTGACAGGGAAGAACACTGAAGCTTTCTTT. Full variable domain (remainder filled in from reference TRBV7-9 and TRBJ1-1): DTGVSQNPRHKITKRGQNVTFRCDPISEHNRLYWYRQTLGQGPEFLTYFQNEAQLEKSRLLSDRFSAERPKGSFSTLEIQRTEQGDSAMYLCASSLTGKNTEAFFGQGTRLTVV.

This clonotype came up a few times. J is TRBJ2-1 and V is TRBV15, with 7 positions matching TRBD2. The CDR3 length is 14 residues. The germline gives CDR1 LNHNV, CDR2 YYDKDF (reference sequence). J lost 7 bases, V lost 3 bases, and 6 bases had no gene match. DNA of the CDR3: TGTGCCACCAGCAGTCAGGCGGGGGTAAATGAGCAGTTCTTC. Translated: CATSSQAGVNEQFF.

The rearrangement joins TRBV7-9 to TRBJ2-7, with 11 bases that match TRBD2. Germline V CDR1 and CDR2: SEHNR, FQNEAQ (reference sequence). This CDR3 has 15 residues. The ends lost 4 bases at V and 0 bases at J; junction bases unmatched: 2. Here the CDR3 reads CASSWTSGRSYEQYF. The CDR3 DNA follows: TGTGCCAGCAGCTGGACTAGCGGGCGCTCCTACGAGCAGTACTTC.

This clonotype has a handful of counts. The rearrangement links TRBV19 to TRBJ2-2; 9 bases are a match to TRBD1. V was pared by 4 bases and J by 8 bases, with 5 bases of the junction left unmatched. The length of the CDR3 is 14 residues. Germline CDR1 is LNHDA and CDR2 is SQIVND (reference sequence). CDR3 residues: CASSTGTGLGELFF. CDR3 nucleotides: TGTGCCAGTAGTACCGGGACAGGGTTAGGGGAGCTGTTTTTT.

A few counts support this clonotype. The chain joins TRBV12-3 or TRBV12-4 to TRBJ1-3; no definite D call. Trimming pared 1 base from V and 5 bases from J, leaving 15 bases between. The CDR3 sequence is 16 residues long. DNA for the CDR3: TGTGCCAGCAGTTTAGAAGTCGCGGGGTTTCGAAACACCATATATTTT. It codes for CASSLEVAGFRNTIYF.

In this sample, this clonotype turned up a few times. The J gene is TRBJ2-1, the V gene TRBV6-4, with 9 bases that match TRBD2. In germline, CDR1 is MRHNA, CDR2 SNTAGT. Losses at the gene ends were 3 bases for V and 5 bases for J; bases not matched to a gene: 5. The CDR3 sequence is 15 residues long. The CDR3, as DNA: TGTGCCAGCAGTGAAGGCCTAGCGGGGAACAATGAGCAGTTCTTC. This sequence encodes CASSEGLAGNNEQFF.

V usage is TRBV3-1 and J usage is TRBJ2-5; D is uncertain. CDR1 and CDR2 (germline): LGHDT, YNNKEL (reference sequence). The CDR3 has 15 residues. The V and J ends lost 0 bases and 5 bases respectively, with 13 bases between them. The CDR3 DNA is TGTGCCAGCAGCCAAGAAGGATCCCCGGGCGAGACCCAGTACTTC. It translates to CASSQEGSPGETQYF.

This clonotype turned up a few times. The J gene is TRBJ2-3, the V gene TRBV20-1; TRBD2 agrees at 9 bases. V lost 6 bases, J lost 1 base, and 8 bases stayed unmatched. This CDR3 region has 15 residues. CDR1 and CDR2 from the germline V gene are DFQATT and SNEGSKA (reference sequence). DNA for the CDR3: TGCAGTGCGCCGCCCCCTAGCGGGGGCACAGATACGCAGTATTTT. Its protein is CSAPPPSGGTDTQYF.

CDR3 in DNA: TGTGCCAGCAGCGCCCGGGACAGGGGGCGAGAGCAGTACTTC. As protein: CASSARDRGREQYF. The V and J genes are TRBV13 and TRBJ2-7; 12 bases match TRBD1. V lost 5 bases, J lost 7 bases, and 6 bases stayed unmatched. Germline V lookup: CDR1 PRHDT, CDR2 FYEKMQ (reference sequence). The CDR3 has 14 residues.

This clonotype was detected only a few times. CDR3 amino acids: CASRGLAGEETQYF. In nucleotides, the CDR3 is TGTGCCAGCAGGGGACTAGCGGGTGAAGAGACCCAGTACTTC. The chain links TRBV6-2 or TRBV6-3 to TRBJ2-5, with TRBD2 matching over 12 bases. The V gene end was trimmed by 6 bases and the J gene end by 3 bases; junction bases not matched to a gene: 2. The germline gives CDR1 MNHEY, CDR2 SVGEGT. This CDR3 comprises 14 residues.

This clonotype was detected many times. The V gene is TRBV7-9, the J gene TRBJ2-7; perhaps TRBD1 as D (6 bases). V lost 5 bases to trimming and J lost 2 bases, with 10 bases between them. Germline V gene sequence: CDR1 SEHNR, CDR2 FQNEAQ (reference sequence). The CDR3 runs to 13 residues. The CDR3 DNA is TGTGCCAGCAGCGCCGGGACACCCTACGAGCAGTACTTC. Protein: CASSAGTPYEQYF. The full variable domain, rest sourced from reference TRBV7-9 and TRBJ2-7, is DTGVSQNPRHKITKRGQNVTFRCDPISEHNRLYWYRQTLGQGPEFLTYFQNEAQLEKSRLLSDRFSAERPKGSFSTLEIQRTEQGDSAMYLCASSAGTPYEQYFGPGTRLTVT.

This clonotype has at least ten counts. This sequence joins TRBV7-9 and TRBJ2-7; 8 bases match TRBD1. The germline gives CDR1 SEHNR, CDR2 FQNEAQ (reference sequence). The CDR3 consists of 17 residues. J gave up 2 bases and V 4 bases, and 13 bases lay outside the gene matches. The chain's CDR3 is CASSSDFLDRGPYEQYF. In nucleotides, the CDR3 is TGTGCCAGCAGCTCAGACTTTCTTGACAGGGGCCCCTACGAGCAGTACTTC.

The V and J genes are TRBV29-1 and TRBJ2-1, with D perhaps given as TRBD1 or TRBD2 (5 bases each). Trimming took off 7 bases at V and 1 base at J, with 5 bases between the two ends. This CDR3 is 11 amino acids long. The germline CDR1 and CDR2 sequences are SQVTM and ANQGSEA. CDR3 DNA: TGCAGCGGGGGGTCCTACAATGAGCAGTTCTTC. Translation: CSGGSYNEQFF.

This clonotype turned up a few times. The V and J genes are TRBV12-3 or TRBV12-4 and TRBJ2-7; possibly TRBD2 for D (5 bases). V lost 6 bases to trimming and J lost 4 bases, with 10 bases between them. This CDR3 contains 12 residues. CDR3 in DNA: TGTGCCAGCAGCTGGACGGGGTACGAGCAGTACTTC. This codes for CASSWTGYEQYF.

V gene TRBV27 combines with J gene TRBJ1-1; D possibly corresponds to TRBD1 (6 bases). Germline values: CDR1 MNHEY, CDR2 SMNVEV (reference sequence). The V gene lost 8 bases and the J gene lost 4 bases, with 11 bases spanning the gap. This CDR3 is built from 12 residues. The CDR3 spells CASVKGGTEAFF. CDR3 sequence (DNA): TGTGCCAGCGTCAAAGGGGGCACTGAAGCTTTCTTT.